This TCR beta chain was sequenced during a study of beta chain features in type 1 diabetes (dated by TCRdb to about 2018). For the wider study: Mean age, gender distribution, total cell number and subset yield did not differ between patients and healthy donors. Across all samples, some 100,000,000 sorted cells were examined, and cell number per subset correlated strongly with RNA yield. In the study, recently diagnosed type 1 diabetes patients and matched healthy donors were compared on the TCRB repertoires of their sorted circulating CD4+ T cell subsets. Regulatory and stem cell-like memory subsets were obtained from only 8 patients and roughly 8 healthy donors, while naive and central memory subsets were obtained from all 30 or so donors.

The entire isolated RNA was reverse transcribed using the High Capacity cDNA Reverse Transcription Kit, and thus expressed TCRB transcripts were sequenced. Deep immunoSEQ sequencing was applied to naive, central memory and regulatory T cell samples, giving an average of about 3.4 million total reads per sample. Sorted cells were lysed in RLT buffer, and RNA was extracted using DNase-treated RNeasy Micro or Mini kits according to cell number. Each cell subset was processed on its own to prevent cross-contamination, while patient and healthy donor samples were processed together. The immunoSEQ multiplex PCR was used to amplify TCRB sequences from cDNA, generating 87-bp fragments that spanned the CDR3 region. Sequencing of the amplicons was performed on the Illumina HiSeq platform. In the authors' own workflow: Synthetic template baselines were used to correct PCR bias computationally, reads within Hamming distance 2 were collapsed, and singletons that could not be merged were discarded. Reads were aligned against IMGT so that V, D and J genes, CDR3 length and insertions or deletions at six rearrangement sites could be assigned. Within each subset, clonotype counts were normalized to the number of sorted cells before true diversity and Gini coefficients were calculated with the tcR R package. The overlap coefficient, calculated on TCRB nucleotide sequences, was used to quantify repertoire sharing. The source is immuneACCESS, and TCRdb retained only in-frame sequences with V and J called. Part of the clones is not carried over; for the studies checked, unresolved V genes explain less than half of this, and the remainder is unexplained. For V, J and clone size, that table is used; D and trimming come from the DNA. For this sample the table gives some 200,000 clones, of which about a tenth were detected only once. The top ten clones comprise 1% to 1.5% of the sample.

Beyond this particular receptor, the publication reports: Fewer insertions and more nucleotide deletions at VDJ recombination sites were observed in patients with type 1 diabetes, implying thymic rearrangement abnormalities. Naive, central memory and regulatory TCRB repertoires appeared to be more alike among patients than among healthy donors. Shorter templates might have been favored by PCR, but patient and control samples were amplified and corrected together, so both groups would have been affected equally by any skew. In all four CD4+ subsets, TCRB CDR3 length was moderately but significantly shorter in type 1 diabetes patients. Because cDNA was sequenced instead of genomic DNA, activated cells with high expression could be over-represented, although the groups did not differ in activation or CD3 levels. HLA sub-analyses involved small numbers of individuals, so any influence of HLA type on TCRB rearrangement remained unresolved.

Note on this clone: The antigen it binds to is not known. No clone much larger than this one lies a single base away; base qualities are absent.

From each donor, a single peripheral blood sample of around 0.12 L on average was drawn into heparinised tubes. A BD FACSAria II and a panel including CD45RO, CCR7, CD25, CD127, CD95 and CD27 were used to sort naive, central memory, regulatory and stem cell-like memory CD4+ T cells. A purity above 95% was achieved for all sorted populations. PBMCs were separated immediately by Lymphoprep density gradient centrifugation and were stained directly, without being cultured. So that batch effects would be minimized, each experiment stained and sorted samples in pairs, pairing one healthy donor with one patient. The specimen was central memory CD4+ T cells from blood. The TCR originated in a man aged 18-30 years in good health.

The CDR3 loop reads CASSTIAGGHYEQYF. The DNA sequence follows: TGTGCCAGCAGCACCATAGCGGGCGGACACTACGAGCAGTACTTC. The rearrangement combines TRBV11-2 with TRBJ2-7; 7 central bases correspond to TRBD2. The CDR3 starts with the cysteine, ends with the phenylalanine, and has 15 residues. The CDR3 DNA has 45 bases and is translated from base 1. From the germline V gene, CDR1 is SGHAT and CDR2 is FQNNGV. Trimming leaves V shorter by 5 bases and J shorter by 3 bases, with the junction holding 10 bases beyond the gene matches.